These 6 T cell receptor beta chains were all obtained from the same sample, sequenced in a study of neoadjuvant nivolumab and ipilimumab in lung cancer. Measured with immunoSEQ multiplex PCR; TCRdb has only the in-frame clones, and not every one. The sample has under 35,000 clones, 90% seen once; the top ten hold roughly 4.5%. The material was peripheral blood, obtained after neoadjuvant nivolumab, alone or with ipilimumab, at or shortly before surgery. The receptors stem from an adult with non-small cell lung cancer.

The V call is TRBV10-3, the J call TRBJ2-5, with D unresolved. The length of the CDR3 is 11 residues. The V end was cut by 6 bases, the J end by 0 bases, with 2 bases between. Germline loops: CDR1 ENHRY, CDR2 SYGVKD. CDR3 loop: CAIRDQETQYF. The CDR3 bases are TGTGCCATCAGGGACCAAGAGACCCAGTACTTC.

This chain's CDR3 is CASSQNFAVSNQPQHF. The DNA of the CDR3 is TGCGCCAGCAGCCAAAATTTTGCGGTTAGCAATCAGCCCCAGCATTTT. The chain joins TRBV4-3 to TRBJ1-5; D is unresolved. V lost 2 bases, J lost 0 bases, and 11 bases lay in between. The CDR3 has 16 amino acids. CDR1 and CDR2 (germline): LGHNA, YSLEER.

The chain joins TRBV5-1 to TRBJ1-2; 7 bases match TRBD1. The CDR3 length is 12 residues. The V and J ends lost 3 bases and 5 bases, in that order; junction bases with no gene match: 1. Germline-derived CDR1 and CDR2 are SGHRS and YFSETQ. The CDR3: CASSWDSYGYTF. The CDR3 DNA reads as TGCGCCAGCAGCTGGGACAGTTATGGCTACACCTTC. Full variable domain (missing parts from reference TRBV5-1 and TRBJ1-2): KAGVTQTPRYLIKTRGQQVTLSCSPISGHRSVSWYQQTPGQGLQFLFEYFSETQRNKGNFPGRFSGRQFSNSRSEMNVSTLELGDSALYLCASSWDSYGYTFGSGTRLTVV.

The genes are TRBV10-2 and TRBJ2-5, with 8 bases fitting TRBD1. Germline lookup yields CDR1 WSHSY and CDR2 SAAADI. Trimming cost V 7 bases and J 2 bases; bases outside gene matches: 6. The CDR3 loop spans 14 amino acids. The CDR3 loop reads CASTRDRSQETQYF. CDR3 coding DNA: TGCGCCAGCACCAGGGACAGGTCTCAAGAGACCCAGTACTTC.

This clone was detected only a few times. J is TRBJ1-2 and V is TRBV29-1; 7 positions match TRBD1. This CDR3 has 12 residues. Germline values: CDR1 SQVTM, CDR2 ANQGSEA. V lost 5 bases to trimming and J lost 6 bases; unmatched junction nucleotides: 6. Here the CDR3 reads CSVKTGRDGYTF. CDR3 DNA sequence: TGCAGCGTTAAGACAGGGCGAGATGGCTACACCTTC.

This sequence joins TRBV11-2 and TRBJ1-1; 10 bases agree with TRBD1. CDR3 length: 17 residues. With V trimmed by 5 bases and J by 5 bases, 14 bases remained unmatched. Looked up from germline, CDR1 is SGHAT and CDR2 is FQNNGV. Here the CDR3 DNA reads TGTGCCAGCAGCGTCACTCCGGGACAGGGGAGGAGTACTGAAGCTTTCTTT. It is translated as CASSVTPGQGRSTEAFF. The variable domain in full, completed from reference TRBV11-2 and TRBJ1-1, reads EAGVAQSPRYKIIEKRQSVAFWCNPISGHATLYWYQQILGQGPKLLIQFQNNGVVDDSQLPKDRFSAERLKGVDSTLKIQPAKLEDSAVYLCASSVTPGQGRSTEAFFGQGTRLTVV.